Listed here are 6 T cell receptor beta chains from one sample, sequenced in a study of neurological immune-mediated disorders. MiXCR, applied by TCRdb to the 5' RACE reads, yields one record per CDR3 protein. The top ten hold roughly 9% of the sample, which has 39,000 or so distinct CDR3 sequences, nearly 5% seen once. The specimen was CD4+ T cells from blood. Receptor source: a young man in good health.

In its sample, this clonotype was seen many times. J is TRBJ1-2 and V is TRBV6-2 or TRBV6-3; D remains ambiguous. This CDR3 comprises 16 residues. V lost 0 bases and J lost 0, with 11 bases in between. Germline loops: CDR1 MNHEY, CDR2 SVGEGT. The DNA for the CDR3 is TGTGCCAGCAGTTACTCGATTGCCACAGCTAACTATGGCTACACCTTC. Translating gives CASSYSIATANYGYTF.

This clonotype was observed many times. The chain uses TRBV2 and TRBJ2-3; 9 bases agree with TRBD2. This CDR3 comprises 15 residues. Germline V CDR1 and CDR2: SNHLY, FYNNEI. Trimming removed 4 bases from V and 5 bases from J; junction bases left unmatched: 7. This chain's CDR3 is CASSGLADSKDTQYF. The DNA for the CDR3 is TGTGCCAGCAGTGGACTAGCGGATTCGAAAGATACGCAGTATTTT.

This clonotype was found many times. The chain links TRBV9 to TRBJ1-2; a possible D gene is TRBD1 (6 bases). V shed 4 bases and J shed 6 bases, with 16 bases lying between them. The CDR3 covers 14 residues. Germline V gene lookup returns CDR1 SGDLS and CDR2 YYNGEE. Written as DNA, the CDR3 is TGTGCCAGCAGCTCCCAGGCAGGGGTGCATGGCTACACCTTC. Translating it yields CASSSQAGVHGYTF.

In this sample, this clonotype turned up many times. J is TRBJ2-2 and V is TRBV7-9; D is unresolved. Germline loops: CDR1 SEHNR, CDR2 FQNEAQ (reference sequence). This CDR3 is built from 15 residues. Trimming stripped 4 bases from V and 4 bases from J, with 13 bases between. In DNA, the CDR3 is TGTGCCAGCAGCTCTAGGCTAGTTGGCACCGGGGAGCTGTTTTTT. Its translation: CASSSRLVGTGELFF.

This clonotype was counted at least ten times. The chain carries TRBV20-1 and TRBJ1-6; a weak D match, TRBD1 (6 bases). Germline V gene sequence: CDR1 DFQATT, CDR2 SNEGSKA (reference sequence). The ends were cut back, 4 bases at V and 8 bases at J, with 15 bases in the middle. CDR3 length equals 14 residues. CDR3 loop: CSAKFNRAYSPLHF. The CDR3 coding sequence is TGCAGTGCTAAATTCAACAGGGCGTATTCACCCCTCCACTTT.

This clonotype appeared many times. V is TRBV18 and J is TRBJ1-6, with 7 nucleotides matching TRBD1. CDR1 and CDR2 (germline): KGHSH, LQKENI. The CDR3 is 14 amino acids. V shed 2 bases, J shed 7 bases, and the junction held 2 bases outside the gene matches. The CDR3 reads CASSPKGANSPLHF. The CDR3, as DNA: TGTGCCAGCTCACCAAAGGGGGCCAATTCACCCCTCCACTTT. The full variable domain, its missing parts supplied by reference TRBV18 and TRBJ1-6, is NAGVMQNPRHLVRRRGQEARLRCSPMKGHSHVYWYRQLPEEGLKFMVYLQKENIIDESGMPKERFSAEFPKEGPSILRIQQVVRGDSAAYFCASSPKGANSPLHFGNGTRLTVT.